A single sample gave rise to the 18 T cell receptor beta chains below, sequenced in a study of Ad26.COV2.S vaccination and SARS-CoV-2 variants. Produced via immunoSEQ multiplex PCR; TCRdb's table is partial and in-frame only. The repertoire consists of over 110,000 clones, with just over 85% occurring once and the leading ten covering approximately 5%. The material sequenced was peripheral blood, taken after recovery from COVID-19. The receptors derive from a human donor who had recovered from COVID-19.

The gene calls are TRBV2 and TRBJ1-2, with a tentative D call TRBD1 (6 bases). The CDR3 is 14 amino acids. The V gene lost 6 bases and the J gene lost 2 bases, with 13 bases spanning the gap. Germline CDR1 is SNHLY and CDR2 is FYNNEI. The DNA of the CDR3 is TGTGCCAGCAGCCCAGGGGTAGGAAACTATGGCTACACCTTC. Protein sequence: CASSPGVGNYGYTF.

This clone has a single count. The V and J genes are TRBV28 and TRBJ1-6, with D possibly being TRBD1 (5 bases). The CDR3 has 13 amino acids. Germline-derived CDR1 and CDR2 are MDHEN and SYDVKM. V was trimmed by 6 bases and J by 7 bases, leaving 10 bases between them. The CDR3 is CASRRGSNSPLHF. CDR3 nucleotide sequence: TGTGCCAGCAGGAGGGGCTCGAATTCACCCCTCCACTTT.

The table lists this clone with a count of one. The chain employs TRBV28 and TRBJ2-7; D unresolved. This CDR3 is built from 17 residues. Germline V gives CDR1 MDHEN, CDR2 SYDVKM. V was clipped by 3 bases and J by 7 bases, with 25 bases between them. The CDR3 region is CASSFEAARTKSEEQYF. The CDR3, as DNA: TGTGCCAGCAGTTTCGAGGCAGCTAGAACGAAATCGGAAGAGCAGTACTTC. The full variable domain, rest sourced from reference TRBV28 and TRBJ2-7, is DVKVTQSSRYLVKRTGEKVFLECVQDMDHENMFWYRQDPGLGLRLIYFSYDVKMKEKGDIPEGYSVSREKKERFSLILESASTNQTSMYLCASSFEAARTKSEEQYFGPGTRLTVT.

V is TRBV9 and J is TRBJ2-5; no clear D. Germline assignment: CDR1 SGDLS and CDR2 YYNGEE. V lost 4 bases, J lost 5 bases, and 6 bases lay in between. This CDR3 comprises 11 residues. DNA of the CDR3: TGTGCCAGCAGCTCTGGGGAGACCCAGTACTTC. Its protein product is CASSSGETQYF.

This clone has just one count. The chain joins TRBV20-1 to TRBJ1-1; 7 bases fit TRBD1. There are 13 residues in the CDR3. From germline, CDR1 is DFQATT and CDR2 SNEGSKA (reference sequence). J gave up 10 bases and V 3 bases, and 11 bases lay outside the gene matches. CDR3 DNA sequence: TGCAGTGCTAGTTTCAGGGGGACGGTTGGAGCTTTCTTT. Translating it yields CSASFRGTVGAFF.

The chain joins TRBV11-3 to TRBJ2-2; D assignment may be TRBD1 or TRBD2 (5 bases each). Germline V gene lookup returns CDR1 SGHNT and CDR2 YENEEA. The length of the CDR3 is 16 residues. V lost 5 bases to trimming and J lost 0 bases, with 13 bases between them. The CDR3 DNA sequence: TGTGCCAGCAGCCCAGTGGGGACCTCGAACACCGGGGAGCTGTTTTTT. This translates into CASSPVGTSNTGELFF.

This chain's CDR3 is CASSLFGTGGSPLHF. The CDR3, as DNA: TGTGCCAGCAGTTTATTTGGGACAGGGGGTTCACCCCTCCACTTT. The chain joins TRBV28 to TRBJ1-6, with 11 bases that match TRBD1. Germline CDR1 reads MDHEN; CDR2 reads SYDVKM. Trimming cost V 1 base and J 9 bases; bases outside gene matches: 2. The CDR3 is made up of 15 amino acids.

The chain combines TRBV9 with TRBJ2-2; TRBD1 matches at 9 bases. V trimming: 2 bases; J trimming: 7 bases; junction bases outside the gene matches: 3. Germline CDR1 and CDR2: SGDLS and YYNGEE. The CDR3 sequence is 14 residues long. In nucleotides, the CDR3 is TGTGCCAGCAGCGTGGACAGGGGAATCGGGGAGCTGTTTTTT. Protein sequence: CASSVDRGIGELFF. The full variable domain, in which reference TRBV9 and TRBJ2-2 provide the parts outside the CDR3, is DSGVTQTPKHLITATGQRVTLRCSPRSGDLSVYWYQQSLDQGLQFLIQYYNGEERAKGNILERFSAQQFPDLHSELNLSSLELGDSALYFCASSVDRGIGELFFGEGSRLTVL.

The chain carries TRBV18 and TRBJ1-2, with 7 bases fitting TRBD1. V shed 0 bases and J 0 bases; nucleotides not matched to a gene: 4. The CDR3 runs to 16 residues. Germline V gives CDR1 KGHSH, CDR2 LQKENI. In DNA, the CDR3 is TGTGCCAGCTCACCACCGGGGACAGCGACTAACTATGGCTACACCTTC. Translating it yields CASSPPGTATNYGYTF.

This clone is a singleton in its sample. This chain connects TRBV12-3 or TRBV12-4 to TRBJ2-2; no reliable D call. V lost 9 bases and J 5 bases, leaving 10 bases between the germline ends. The CDR3 has 12 amino acids. The CDR3 DNA reads as TGTGCCAGTCACTTGGGGACCGGGGAGCTGTTTTTT. Translated: CASHLGTGELFF.

The V gene is TRBV28, the J gene TRBJ1-2, with D perhaps TRBD1 (5 bases). Trimming removed 3 bases from V and 2 bases from J, with 16 bases in between. The CDR3 is made up of 16 amino acids. Germline loops: CDR1 MDHEN, CDR2 SYDVKM. The CDR3 spells CASSLSRGSGNYGYTF. Written as DNA, the CDR3 is TGTGCCAGCAGTTTGTCCCGGGGGTCCGGGAACTATGGCTACACCTTC.

V usage is TRBV4-1 and J usage is TRBJ1-2, with D hard to call. The CDR3 has 14 residues. The germline V gene has CDR1 MGHRA and CDR2 YSYEKL. Trimming removed 2 bases from V and 4 bases from J, with 11 bases in between. The CDR3 coding sequence is TGCGCCAGCAGCCAATTGGGCAGAAGCTATGGCTACACCTTC. This encodes CASSQLGRSYGYTF.

This sequence joins TRBV28 and TRBJ1-2; tentatively, D is TRBD1 (5 bases). Germline CDR1 and CDR2: MDHEN and SYDVKM. CDR3 length: 14 residues. V lost 3 bases to trimming and J lost 3 bases, with 11 bases between them. The chain's CDR3 is CASSFRGADYGYTF. For the CDR3, the DNA is TGTGCCAGCAGTTTTAGAGGGGCAGACTATGGCTACACCTTC.

This chain connects TRBV3-1 (or the pseudogene TRBV3-2) to TRBJ1-3; TRBD1 is a possible D gene (6 bases). The CDR3 is 15 residues long. The V end lost 7 bases, the J end lost 4 bases, and 17 bases lay between the germline ends. Germline V gives CDR1 LGHDT, CDR2 YNNKEL (reference sequence). CDR3 in DNA: TGTGCCAGCACCCACTTGGGGGGCAACGGAAACACCATATATTTT. This encodes CASTHLGGNGNTIYF.

The rearrangement uses TRBV6-5 and TRBJ2-6; 10 bases line up with TRBD2. Germline trimming cut 4 bases from V and 1 base from J; bases unmatched to any gene: 1. The germline gives CDR1 MNHEY, CDR2 SVGAGI. There are 16 residues in the CDR3. The CDR3 is CASSSSGGSGANVLTF. In DNA form, the CDR3 reads TGTGCCAGCAGTTCTAGCGGGGGTTCTGGGGCCAACGTCCTGACTTTC.

The V and J genes are TRBV27 and TRBJ2-1; 8 nucleotides agree with TRBD2. The CDR3 length is 10 residues. The germline V gene encodes CDR1 MNHEY and CDR2 SMNVEV (reference sequence). The junction had 4 bases not matched to a gene; V was cut back by 11 bases and J by 10 bases. CDR3 nucleotide sequence: TGTGCCTCGGGGGGGGACGAGCAGTTCTTC. As protein: CASGGDEQFF.

This clone was recorded a few times. The gene calls are TRBV9 and TRBJ2-2; possibly TRBD2 for D (6 bases). Per the germline V gene, CDR1 is SGDLS and CDR2 is YYNGEE. CDR3 length equals 16 residues. V dropped 6 bases and J dropped 2 bases, with 17 bases sitting between them. The CDR3 region has the DNA TGTGCCAGCACGCGTCGGTTGGAGGGCAACACCGGGGAGCTGTTTTTT. Protein sequence: CASTRRLEGNTGELFF. The whole variable domain, filled in from reference TRBV9 and TRBJ2-2, reads DSGVTQTPKHLITATGQRVTLRCSPRSGDLSVYWYQQSLDQGLQFLIQYYNGEERAKGNILERFSAQQFPDLHSELNLSSLELGDSALYFCASTRRLEGNTGELFFGEGSRLTVL.

The J gene is TRBJ2-3, the V gene TRBV4-1; no clear D. The CDR3 totals 16 residues. Germline-derived CDR1 and CDR2 are MGHRA and YSYEKL. With 2 bases removed from V and 2 bases from J, the gap between germline ends came to 14 bases. In nucleotides, the CDR3 is TGCGCCAGCAGCCAACGGTTGGACCTCTACACAGATACGCAGTATTTT. Translation gives CASSQRLDLYTDTQYF.